The rows below give T cell receptor beta chains drawn from one sample of a study of beta chain features in type 1 diabetes. Assay: immunoSEQ multiplex PCR; the TCRdb copy retains only in-frame clones and omits some. The top ten hold approximately 0.043% of the sample, which has 300,000 to 450,000 clones, roughly a fifth seen once. The sample was naive CD4+ T cells from blood. The receptors were gathered from a woman under 30 in good health. The conserved cysteine and the conserved F or W are not part of the CDR3 here. A D gene is named only where the DNA matches it firmly.

cdr3_aa	v_call	j_call	d_call
ASSPQGNAQKLF	TRBV7-3	TRBJ1-4	NA
ASNQPKGAGELF	TRBV11-2	TRBJ2-2	NA
ASSPPVQGDPQY	TRBV18	TRBJ2-3	NA
ASSVDGGLPGNTIY	TRBV9	TRBJ1-3	NA
ASSSGQGRAYEQY	TRBV11-2	TRBJ2-7	TRBD1
ASSPRGQPQH	TRBV5-6	TRBJ1-5	NA
ASSLWRMQNNEQF	TRBV7-2	TRBJ2-1	NA
ASSRGGGNEGYT	TRBV5-4	TRBJ1-2	NA
ASSRLGGETQY	TRBV7-2	TRBJ2-5	NA
ASSPKSSYEQY	TRBV18	TRBJ2-7	NA
ASRTGVTNTEAF	TRBV2	TRBJ1-1	TRBD1
ASSVQGAGSEAF	TRBV14	TRBJ1-1	TRBD1
ASSVGTSGNEQF	TRBV9	TRBJ2-1	TRBD2
ASSQGSGNTGELF	TRBV4-2	TRBJ2-2	NA
ASSGQGRQETQY	TRBV7-9	TRBJ2-5	TRBD1
ASSDQTDRPNTEAF	TRBV5-1	TRBJ1-1	NA
ASSKTSGDLTGELF	TRBV11-2	TRBJ2-2	TRBD2